Detailed here is one T cell receptor (beta chain). This record belongs to a study of PD-L1 blockade in urothelial cancer. Study details: Patients commenced atezolizumab in 2014, and it was given at 1,200 mg intravenously every 3 weeks. From 0 to 3 prior chemotherapy regimens had been given to the patients. Researchers looked at the blood 3 weeks (second dose) and 6 weeks after treatment began.

The sample's time point: peripheral blood 6 weeks after treatment start. Patients suffered from locally advanced or metastatic urothelial carcinoma. Repertoires were generated with immunoSEQ multiplex PCR, while TCRdb's copy carries only in-frame clones and drops some. This sample has around 110,000 clones, with 80% to 95% found just once. The CDR3 covers 14 residues. Trimming left V 1 base short and J 3 bases short, with 10 bases between. Germline V gene lookup returns CDR1 SGHDT and CDR2 YYEEEE. The sequencing used PBMCs, collected around atezolizumab (anti-PD-L1) treatment. The chain has TRBV5-6 and TRBJ1-2; no reliable D call. This TCR came from a man aged 55 to 70 with urothelial cancer. The chain's CDR3 is CASSLSRRDYGYTF. The CDR3 coding sequence is TGTGCCAGCAGCTTGAGCAGACGGGACTATGGCTACACCTTC.